This T cell receptor beta chain was observed in a study of T cell responses to AZD1222 COVID-19 vaccine. Some clones are missing from TCRdb's copy, which holds only in-frame ones; the method was immunoSEQ multiplex PCR. The sample carries about 120,000 clones, 92% recorded once. Germline V gene lookup returns CDR1 SGHRS and CDR2 YFSETQ. V dropped 4 bases and J dropped 3; count of bases not matched to a gene: 12. The CDR3 loop spans 17 amino acids. Concerning this clone: Its antigen is currently unknown.

Findings of the study overall: Reportedly, close to half of spike-specific TCRs are directed against unmutated variant regions.

The clonotype was recovered from an adult in good health. J is TRBJ2-1 and V is TRBV5-1, with 8 bases matching TRBD2. Specimen: peripheral blood, collected on day 0 of AZD1222 vaccination. The DNA for the CDR3 is TGCGCCAGCAGCGGACTAGCCTCGGTATCCTTCTACAATGAGCAGTTCTTC. Its protein is CASSGLASVSFYNEQFF.